This entry concerns a single T cell receptor (beta chain). This sample was taken from a study of shared clonotypes between healthy human individuals. CDR3 length: 18 amino acids. Sequencing was performed with immunoSEQ multiplex PCR; in TCRdb, only in-frame clones are kept and a portion is missing. The sample shows about 1.1 million clones, approximately 80% of them seen only once. Material for sequencing was memory CD4+ T cells from PBMCs. Described subset: CD45RA-negative fraction. This TCR came from a man aged 18 to 29 in good health. Some clones in this sample may be carry-over from other donors' samples. This chain connects TRBV21-1 to TRBJ2-3; no DNA check was done on the table's D call, TRBD1. TRBV21-1 is a pseudogene locus. The CDR3 DNA follows: TGTGCCAGCAGCACCCGCAGCCCGGACAGGAGCAGCACAGATACGCAGTATTTT. This encodes CASSTRSPDRSSTDTQYF.